What follows is one TCR beta chain and its context. This entry comes from a study of immune evolution from preneoplasia to lung adenocarcinoma. Each case's diagnosis was confirmed by two pathologists on H&E. V trimming: 4 bases; J trimming: 7 bases; junction bases outside the gene matches: 2. Germline lookup yields CDR1 MNHEY and CDR2 SMNVEV (reference sequence). This CDR3 has 12 residues. The method was immunoSEQ multiplex PCR; TCRdb's version includes in-frame clones alone and lacks a portion of them. The sample comprises about 10,000 clones, 90% of which are singletons, and 2% to 2.5% rests with the top ten.

The receptor was isolated from an older person with invasive lung adenocarcinoma. Specimen: FFPE invasive lung adenocarcinoma tissue. The chain links TRBV27 to TRBJ1-2, with 8 bases aligning to TRBD1. The CDR3 protein is CASSSGQGGYTF. The CDR3 DNA sequence: TGTGCCAGCAGTTCAGGACAGGGTGGCTACACCTTC.